This paragraph covers one TCR beta chain sequence. Antigen specificity is unknown. With the Oncomine TCR Beta short-read assay, DNA from cultured CD4+ T cells was sequenced. TCRdb fed the PCR reads into MiXCR, producing one record per CDR3 protein. The repertoire includes more than 15,000 distinct CDR3 sequences, roughly 30% of them detected once, and less than 20% sits in the top ten. Sample treatment: approximately 9-day PBMC culture with coronavirus spike peptide pools or control peptides (ViraFEST assay). First, ViraFEST expanded antigen-specific T cells with peptide pools, and next it sequenced the TCRs. The data stem from a study of vaccination and CD4 T cells after COVID-19. Background on the study: The convalescent group had six males, four females, seven Caucasians, two Asians, one multiracial.

This CDR3 is built from 15 residues. Between the trimmed V and J ends, which lost 6 bases and 5 bases, there was a span of 16 bases. Germline CDR1 SNHLY, CDR2 FYNNEI. The sample taken for sequencing was cultured CD4+ T cells from blood. V gene TRBV2 combines with J gene TRBJ1-4; D may be TRBD1 (6 bases). The TCR originated in a human donor with COVID-19. The CDR3 sequence: CASRDSGHPNEKLFF. Written as DNA, the CDR3 is TGTGCCAGCAGAGACTCGGGACACCCGAATGAAAAACTGTTTTTT. Full variable domain (remainder filled in from reference TRBV2 and TRBJ1-4): EPEVTQTPSHQVTQMGQEVILRCVPISNHLYFYWYRQILGQKVEFLVSFYNNEISEKSEIFDDQFSVERPDGSNFTLKIRSTKLEDSAMYFCASRDSGHPNEKLFFGSGTQLSVL.